This TCR beta chain is from a study of cytomegalovirus exposure and HLA in healthy donors. Broader study findings: Later analysis associated a missense DCLRE1C variant with TCR beta V- and J-gene trimming.

The CDR3 spans 15 residues. CDR1 is SEHNR and CDR2 is FQNEAQ in the germline V gene (reference sequence). Trimming removed 7 bases at V and 3 bases at J, with 15 bases between. About this clone itself: The antigen is unknown.

This PCR relied on a set of 60 Vbeta primers and 13 Jbeta primers. Some clones are missing from TCRdb's copy, which holds only in-frame ones; the method was immunoSEQ multiplex PCR. The sample lists 150,000 to 200,000 clones, roughly 84% seen once, with over 2.5% in the top ten. The V gene is TRBV7-9, the J gene TRBJ1-4; D is undetermined. The origin of this receptor is a woman aged 45-65 years in good health and CMV-seropositive. Sequenced: PBMCs. Here the CDR3 reads CASIFFPGANEKLFF. In nucleotides, the CDR3 is TGTGCCAGCATCTTTTTTCCGGGTGCTAATGAAAAACTGTTTTTT.